These 11 T cell receptor beta chains came from one sample sequenced in a study of vaccination and CD4 T cells after COVID-19. Oncomine TCR Beta short-read sequencing was applied to DNA from cultured CD4+ T cells. MiXCR, applied by TCRdb to the PCR reads, yields one record per CDR3 protein. The sample lists about 20,000 distinct CDR3 sequences; about three quarters were seen once. This sample's treatment: roughly 10-day PBMC culture with coronavirus spike peptide pools or control peptides (ViraFEST assay). Their recognized antigens are unknown. The sample consisted of CD4+ T cells from blood, cultured in vitro, taken after SARS-CoV-2 vaccination. These receptors all stem from a human donor who received a COVID-19 vaccine.

The gene calls are TRBV19 and TRBJ1-1; TRBD1 matches 7 bases. Germline lookup yields CDR1 LNHDA and CDR2 SQIVND (reference sequence). Trimming cost V 5 bases and J 2 bases; bases outside gene matches: 5. This CDR3 spans 14 amino acids. CDR3 protein: CASSEGQINTEAFF. As DNA, the CDR3 is TGTGCCAGTAGTGAGGGACAGATAAACACTGAAGCTTTCTTT.

This chain links TRBV6-1 with TRBJ2-5; 9 bases line up with TRBD2. This CDR3 contains 16 residues. The V gene's germline CDR1 is MNHNS and CDR2 SASEGT. The V segment lost 7 bases and the J segment 3 bases; nucleotides outside the gene matches: 12. CDR3 loop: CASKSIRGGAKETQYF. DNA of the CDR3: TGTGCCAGCAAGAGCATTCGCGGGGGGGCCAAAGAGACCCAGTACTTC.

The V gene is TRBV20-1, the J gene TRBJ2-3, with 7 bases fitting TRBD2. J was trimmed by 11 bases and V by 4 bases; bases with no gene match: 18. The CDR3 runs to 15 residues. Germline V lookup: CDR1 DFQATT, CDR2 SNEGSKA (reference sequence). CDR3 sequence reads: CSAINPRGGGSVQYF. CDR3 DNA sequence: TGCAGTGCTATTAACCCGAGGGGCGGGGGATCCGTGCAGTATTTT.

The genes are TRBV20-1 and TRBJ2-3; 9 nucleotides line up with TRBD1. This CDR3 has 16 amino acids. The germline gives CDR1 DFQATT, CDR2 SNEGSKA (reference sequence). V was pared by 1 base and J by 0 bases, with 5 bases of the junction left unmatched. The DNA of the CDR3 is TGCAGTGCTAGAGCCCTCGGGACAGGGAGCACAGATACGCAGTATTTT. It codes for CSARALGTGSTDTQYF.

The chain carries TRBV6-1 and TRBJ1-6, with D unclear. Deletions cut 1 base from V and 9 bases from J, with 10 bases between. Germline CDR1 and CDR2: MNHNS and SASEGT. The CDR3 has 14 residues. As DNA, the CDR3 is TGTGCCAGCAGTGAAGGCCCGGCGAGTTCACCCCTCCACTTT. Translated: CASSEGPASSPLHF.

The gene calls are TRBV30 and TRBJ1-1; 11 positions match TRBD1. The CDR3 is 15 residues long. Germline V gene lookup returns CDR1 GTSNPN and CDR2 SVGIG (reference sequence). With 4 bases clipped from V and 8 bases from J, the junction kept 12 bases outside the gene matches. This CDR3 reads CAWKQTGTGGIEAFF. Written as DNA, the CDR3 is TGTGCCTGGAAACAGACGGGGACAGGGGGAATCGAAGCTTTCTTT.

This clonotype was recorded only once. V is TRBV6-1 and J is TRBJ1-2; maybe TRBD1 (5 bases). The CDR3 is 13 residues long. V shed 2 bases and J shed 6 bases, with 10 bases lying between them. In germline, CDR1 is MNHNS, CDR2 SASEGT. The CDR3 loop is CASSETSQDGYTF. CDR3 coding DNA: TGTGCCAGCAGTGAAACGTCACAGGATGGCTACACCTTC.

The J gene is TRBJ2-7, the V gene TRBV15; TRBD2 aligns across 13 bases. CDR1 LNHNV and CDR2 YYDKDF come from the germline V gene (reference sequence). The CDR3 is 15 residues long. The J segment lost 2 bases and the V segment lost 5 bases, leaving 3 bases of the junction unmatched. The CDR3 here is CATSPGLAGTYEQYF. In DNA, the CDR3 is TGTGCCACCAGCCCGGGACTAGCGGGGACCTACGAGCAGTACTTC.

The rearrangement uses TRBV19 and TRBJ1-6, with D unresolved. Germline values: CDR1 LNHDA, CDR2 SQIVND (reference sequence). The CDR3 totals 16 residues. Trimming removed 0 bases at V and 2 bases at J, with 8 bases between. CDR3 sequence reads: CASSIDAGTYNSPLHF. CDR3 in DNA: TGTGCCAGTAGTATAGATGCGGGGACCTATAATTCACCCCTCCACTTT.

The chain combines TRBV27 with TRBJ1-4; TRBD1 agrees at 7 bases. Trimming cost V 8 bases and J 5 bases; bases outside gene matches: 5. From germline, CDR1 is MNHEY and CDR2 SMNVEV (reference sequence). CDR3 size: 13 residues. The DNA of the CDR3 is TGTGCCAGCGGGTTCAGGGGGAATGAAAAACTGTTTTTT. The encoded protein is CASGFRGNEKLFF.

This chain connects TRBV12-5 to TRBJ1-1; 7 bases are a match to TRBD1. V was clipped by 2 bases and J by 8 bases; unmatched bases: 8. The germline CDR1 and CDR2 sequences are LGHNT and FRNRAP. The CDR3 runs 14 residues. CDR3 amino acids: CASGLPPDRSEAFF. DNA for the CDR3: TGTGCTAGTGGTTTGCCCCCGGACAGGTCCGAAGCTTTCTTT.